Listed below are T cell receptor beta chains from one sample, sequenced in a study of T cells in Graves' hyperthyroidism and ophthalmopathy. MiXCR, run by TCRdb on the multiplex PCR reads, gives a single entry per CDR3 protein. Of 600,000 to 650,000 distinct CDR3 sequences listed, more than 20% are singletons. Material: blood. The source of these receptors is a young man with Graves' ophthalmopathy. CDR3s include the opening cysteine and the closing phenylalanine or tryptophan. D genes are given only for firm matches. Not all rows give a size; the values are once, few, many and, for expanded clones, a class.

>TRBD2|TRBV5-1|many|TRBJ2-3
CASSTGTSGNGADTQYF
TGCGCCAGCAGCACCGGGACTAGCGGGAATGGAGCAGATACGCAGTATTTT
>-|TRBV18|many|TRBJ2-3
CASSPPVDTQYF
TGTGCCAGCTCACCACCGGTAGATACGCAGTATTTT
>-|TRBV6-1|few|TRBJ2-3
CASSEALSSFTDTQYF
TGTGCCAGCAGTGAAGCGCTTAGCTCCTTCACAGATACGCAGTATTTT
>-|TRBV4-1|-|TRBJ2-7
CASSQARGRGYEQYF
TGCGCCAGCAGCCAAGCCCGCGGCCGGGGGTACGAGCAGTACTTC
>TRBD1|TRBV19|-|TRBJ2-2
CASSRGQGITGELFF
TGTGCCAGTAGTAGGGGACAGGGGATCACCGGGGAGCTGTTTTTT
>-|TRBV4-1|-|TRBJ1-4
CASSQDWGSNEKLFF
TGTGCCAGCAGCCAAGATTGGGGTTCTAATGAAAAACTGTTTTTT
>-|TRBV11-2|-|TRBJ2-3
CASSQLGQLTDTQYF
TGTGCCAGCAGCCAGTTAGGACAGCTCACAGATACGCAGTATTTT
>TRBD2|TRBV4-2|few|TRBJ2-2
CASSPQGLAGVHGNTGELFF
TGTGCCAGCAGCCCCCAAGGACTAGCGGGAGTCCACGGGAACACCGGGGAGCTGTTTTTT
>-|TRBV20-1|many|TRBJ2-7
CSARTTYEQYF
TGCAGTGCTAGAACTACCTACGAGCAGTACTTC
>-|TRBV3-1|many|TRBJ2-7
CASSPGQTSSYEQYF
TGTGCCAGCAGCCCTGGACAGACCTCCTCCTACGAGCAGTACTTC
>TRBD1|TRBV29-1|-|TRBJ1-1
CSVSSLQGMRTEAFF
TGCAGCGTTTCCAGCCTACAGGGGATGCGGACTGAAGCTTTCTTT
>-|TRBV9|-|TRBJ2-1
CASSDLAGHSYNEQFF
TGTGCCAGCAGCGACTTGGCGGGACACTCCTACAATGAGCAGTTCTTC